This T cell receptor beta chain originates from a study of shared clonotypes between healthy human individuals (dated by TCRdb to about 2020). A note on the overall study: The cohort comprised two women and a few men aged 18 to 49 years. For each donor, three plates each were used for CD4 naive and CD4 memory, two plates were used for CD8 naive, and one plate was used for CD8 memory. The study deeply sequenced blood TCR repertoires of several healthy adults to estimate repertoire size and the extent of clonotype sharing between individuals. To increase sequencing depth and limit assay-specific biases, different laboratories used diverse techniques to prepare libraries and sequence TCR repertoires. Between about 0.94 and 8.9 billion PBMCs per donor were obtained by leukapheresis. Results and caveats for the whole study, not just this receptor: About 4.5% of naive CD4, 3.5% of naive CD8, about 2.1% of memory CD4, and 0.4% of memory CD8 clonotypes were shared across several donors. Compared with non-shared clonotypes, the clonotypes found in all four sorted-subset donors had higher generation probabilities. Rarefaction of sorted-subset datasets indicated incomplete sequencing despite the large sequencing depth. Naive subsets generally had larger estimated clonotype richness than memory subsets. Because the study included only a small number of donors, the genetic and exposure-history diversity represented was limited. Based on pairwise subsampling, the degree of clonotype sharing among donors was expected to be affected by sequencing depth. Sampling was restricted to blood, and TCR repertoires in tissues likely differ from the TCR repertoires found in blood.

The donors were healthy, HIV-negative adults who had no recently reported acute infections or vaccinations. All donors were Caucasian adults living in Nashville, Tennessee, USA. CD4+ T cells were enriched by magnetic negative selection; naive cells were then positively selected on CD45RA, and the negative fraction formed the memory subset. After blood collection by leukapheresis, PBMCs were isolated using Ficoll-Histopaque density gradient centrifugation and then cryopreserved in the vapor phase of liquid nitrogen. Analytical flow cytometry was used to check the purity and quantity of each magnetically sorted T cell population. Each sorted fraction had its genomic DNA isolated and then quantified by UV absorbance on a Nanodrop 2000c. CDR1 SGHRS and CDR2 YFSETQ were looked up in the germline V gene. Between the V and J ends, shortened by 1 base and 3 bases respectively, the junction contains 13 bases. There are 16 amino acids in the CDR3, from cysteine to phenylalanine inclusive. Solely the CDR3 DNA is kept, with 48 bases framed from the first base.

This clone was seen once. The clone's antigen remains unknown. Base qualities are missing; no much larger clone stands one base away. TCR CDR3 regions were amplified from genomic DNA by multiplex PCR using the deep immunoSEQ assay. Extracted genomic DNA from each cell subset was distributed evenly across all wells of several immunoSEQ 96-well plates, and each plate was treated as a replicate. For sorted subsets, each replicate PCR was loaded with 200 to 250 ng genomic DNA, equivalent to 25,000 to 30,000 T cell genomes. Purified libraries were measured with a Qubit 3.0 fluorometer, size-checked on a Bioanalyzer 2100, and measured again with the KAPA Library Quantification kit. Each immunoSEQ 96-well plate was sequenced on its own single-read 150-cycle Illumina NextSeq 550 flow cell. Per the source publication's procedure: Because the immunoSEQ output held only junctional sequences and lacked quality scores, the filtering could not match the filtering applied to full-length reads. To assign V/J genes and CDR3, sequences were annotated against IMGT germline references using PyIR, a Python wrapper for IgBLAST v1.9. Reads were filtered out if the reads had weak V/J assignments (E-value above 1e-6), no CDR3, stop codons, out-of-frame junctions, or ambiguous translated residues. V3J clonotypes were defined by identical inferred V gene, J gene, and CDR3 amino acid sequence. To compute the percentage overlap between repertoires, the number of shared unique clonotypes was divided by the size of the smaller repertoire. Richness of each repertoire was evaluated using RTK rarefaction, the Chao1 estimator, and Recon v2.1 estimates of unobserved clonotypes. Generation probabilities for all TCRbeta clonotypes obtained by the gDNA method from a few donors were computed using OLGA. The source is immuneACCESS, and TCRdb retained only in-frame sequences with V and J called. Part of the clones is not carried over; for the studies checked, unresolved V genes explain less than half of this, and the remainder is unexplained. V and J calls and clone size come straight from that table; D and trimming were deduced from the DNA. A total of approximately 1,500,000 clones appear in this sample, approximately 97% of them only once. 1% to 1.5% of the sample is held by the ten biggest clonotypes.

The sequence was obtained from a man in his thirties or forties in good health. The chain joins TRBV5-1 to TRBJ2-2; the D gene is perhaps TRBD1 or TRBD2, each of them matching over 6 bases. Sequenced input: naive CD4+ T cells sorted from blood. This specimen's cell subset or site label, per the study, means: CD45RA+ positively selected. The sequenced DNA is TGCGCCAGCAGCTTGTTCGGGGGCGGGTACACCGGGGAGCTGTTTTTT. Its amino acids are CASSLFGGGYTGELFF.